The clone carrying this TCR beta chain was counted a few times. Its cognate antigen is unknown. This sample was taken from a study of T-cell reconstitution after alpha-beta-depleted transplantation in children. V lost 4 bases and J lost 5, with 14 bases in between. From germline, CDR1 is SGHTA and CDR2 FQGNSA. The CDR3 is 14 residues long. Unique molecular identifiers were used to barcode this TCRbeta library. TCRdb redid the calling of the PCR reads with MiXCR, one entry per CDR3 protein. This repertoire shows under 850,000 distinct CDR3 sequences, under 15% found once; its top ten account for 0.79%. Study conclusions and caveats: T-cell numbers and diversity, one year after transplant, stemmed largely from T cells that were newly produced.

Sequenced material: PBMCs, taken before TCRalphabeta/CD19-depleted stem cell transplant. This TCR was sampled from a girl between 2 and 10 years old with congenital amegakaryocytic thrombocytopenia, due to receive a stem cell transplant. The genes are TRBV7-2 and TRBJ2-5, with a possible D match to TRBD2 (6 bases). The CDR3 protein is CASSSLTRMETQYF. Here the CDR3 DNA reads TGTGCCAGCAGCTCATTGACTAGGATGGAGACCCAGTACTTC.